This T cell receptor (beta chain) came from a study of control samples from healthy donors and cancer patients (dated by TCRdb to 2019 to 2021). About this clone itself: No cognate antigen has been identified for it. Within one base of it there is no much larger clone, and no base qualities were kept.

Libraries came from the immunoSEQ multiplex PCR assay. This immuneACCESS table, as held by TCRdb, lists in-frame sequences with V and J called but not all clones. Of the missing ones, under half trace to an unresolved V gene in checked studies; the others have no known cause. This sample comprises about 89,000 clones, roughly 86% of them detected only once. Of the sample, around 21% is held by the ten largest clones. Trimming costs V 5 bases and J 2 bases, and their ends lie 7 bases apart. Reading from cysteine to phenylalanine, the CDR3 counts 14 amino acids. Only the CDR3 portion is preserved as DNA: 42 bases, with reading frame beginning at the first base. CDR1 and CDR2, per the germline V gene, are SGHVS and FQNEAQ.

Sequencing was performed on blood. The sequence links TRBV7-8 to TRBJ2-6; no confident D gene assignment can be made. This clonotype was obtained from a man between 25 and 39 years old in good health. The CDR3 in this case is CASSLTPGANVLTF. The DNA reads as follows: TGTGCCAGCAGCCTAACCCCTGGGGCCAACGTCCTGACTTTC.